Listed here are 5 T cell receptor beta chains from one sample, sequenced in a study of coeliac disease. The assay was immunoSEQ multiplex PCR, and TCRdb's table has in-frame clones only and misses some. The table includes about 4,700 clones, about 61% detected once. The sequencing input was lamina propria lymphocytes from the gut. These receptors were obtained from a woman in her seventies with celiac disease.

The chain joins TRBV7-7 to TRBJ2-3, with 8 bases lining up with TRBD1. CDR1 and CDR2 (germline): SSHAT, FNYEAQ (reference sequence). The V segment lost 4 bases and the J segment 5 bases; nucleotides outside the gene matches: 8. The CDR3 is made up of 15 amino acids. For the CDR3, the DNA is TGTGCCAGCAGCTCCGGGACAGGACTGAAAGATACGCAGTATTTT. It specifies CASSSGTGLKDTQYF.

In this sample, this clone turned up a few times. The CDR3 loop is CASSSGVLYGYTF. DNA of the CDR3: TGTGCCAGCAGTTCCGGGGTGCTCTATGGCTACACCTTC. The chain uses TRBV27 and TRBJ1-2, with D uncertain. The ends were cut back, 4 bases at V and 4 bases at J, with 10 bases in the middle. Germline V gene lookup returns CDR1 MNHEY and CDR2 SMNVEV (reference sequence). The CDR3 runs 13 residues.

The CDR3 protein is CASSSERGKWYQETQYF. The CDR3 bases are TGTGCCAGCAGTTCCGAAAGGGGGAAATGGTACCAAGAGACCCAGTACTTC. The genes are TRBV28 and TRBJ2-5, with D possibly being TRBD1 (6 bases). Germline CDR1 MDHEN, CDR2 SYDVKM. There are 17 residues in the CDR3. Trimming cost V 4 bases and J 0 bases, with 18 bases left between them.

The CDR3 DNA follows: TGTGCCAGCTCCCCCGGACAGGCAGATAATTCACCCCTCCACTTT. This translates into CASSPGQADNSPLHF. This chain links TRBV18 with TRBJ1-6; 7 bases agree with TRBD1. V was clipped by 6 bases and J by 5 bases; unmatched bases: 7. The germline V gene encodes CDR1 KGHSH and CDR2 LQKENI. This CDR3 region has 15 residues.

The CDR3 reads CASSLPGAGGPYNEQFF. The CDR3 DNA reads TGTGCCAGCAGCTTACCGGGGGCGGGGGGGCCTTACAATGAGCAGTTCTTC. This sequence joins TRBV7-2 and TRBJ2-1; 9 bases map to TRBD2. The CDR3 covers 17 residues. Germline V gives CDR1 SGHTA, CDR2 FQGNSA. V trimming: 2 bases; J trimming: 4 bases; junction bases outside the gene matches: 9.